The source of this T cell receptor (beta chain) is a study of siplizumab effects on memory and regulatory T cells. CDR3 length: 14 amino acids. The V segment lost 4 bases and the J segment 2 bases; nucleotides outside the gene matches: 4. CDR1 is SGHVS, CDR2 FNYEAQ, per germline. Repertoires were generated with immunoSEQ multiplex PCR, while TCRdb's copy carries only in-frame clones and drops some. Here the sample spans more than 85,000 clones, just over 90% being singletons. The origin of this receptor is a human donor in good health. V gene TRBV7-6 combines with J gene TRBJ2-7; TRBD1 aligns across 8 bases. The sequencing sample was made of Tregs sorted from blood. CDR3: CASSWDRPPYEQYF. The DNA for the CDR3 is TGTGCCAGCAGCTGGGACAGGCCCCCCTACGAGCAGTACTTC.